These 5 T cell receptor beta chains share one sample of origin, sequenced in a study of shared clonotypes between healthy human individuals. Measured with immunoSEQ multiplex PCR; TCRdb has only the in-frame clones, and not every one. Seen here are some 2,500,000 clones, over 85% observed once, and the top ten hold about 0.38%. What was sequenced was naive CD4+ T cells from PBMCs. This sample's subset: CD45RA+ positively selected. Receptors were obtained from a man younger than 35 in good health. Some clones in this sample may be carry-over from other donors' samples.

This clone was seen a single time. The sample carries other DNA sequences with the same CDR3. The rearrangement links TRBV5-1 to TRBJ2-5; the D gene could be TRBD1 or TRBD2 (5 bases each). Germline V gene data show CDR1 as SGHRS and CDR2 as YFSETQ. V was clipped by 4 bases and J by 1 base, with 11 bases between them. The CDR3 length is 14 residues. The CDR3 DNA reads TGCGCCAGCAGCCGGGACGGCCTCCAAGAGACCCAGTACTTC. Protein sequence: CASSRDGLQETQYF.

This chain joins TRBV11-2 and TRBJ2-7; D perhaps matches TRBD1 (6 bases). The V gene's germline CDR1 is SGHAT and CDR2 FQNNGV. The V and J ends lost 3 bases and 9 bases respectively, with 12 bases between them. CDR3 size: 12 residues. For the CDR3, the DNA is TGTGCCAGCAGCTTGTGGGGGCGCGTGCAGTACTTC. Translated, it gives CASSLWGRVQYF.

In this sample, this clone turned up once. The chain carries TRBV7-8 and TRBJ2-5; 9 bases agree with TRBD1. The CDR3 extends over 16 amino acids. The V and J ends lost 0 bases and 4 bases, in that order; junction bases with no gene match: 6. Germline V gives CDR1 SGHVS, CDR2 FQNEAQ. The CDR3 loop is CASSLAGQGGGETQYF. Here the CDR3 DNA reads TGTGCCAGCAGCTTAGCGGGACAGGGTGGGGGAGAGACCCAGTACTTC.

V gene TRBV28 combines with J gene TRBJ1-5, with D uncertain. This CDR3 is 15 amino acids long. CDR1 and CDR2 from the germline V gene are MDHEN and SYDVKM. V gave up 6 bases and J gave up 0 bases, with 12 bases separating them. CDR3 region: CASRGKLYSNQPQHF. In DNA, the CDR3 is TGTGCCAGCAGGGGCAAGCTCTATAGCAATCAGCCCCAGCATTTT.

J is TRBJ2-7 and V is TRBV7-9; TRBD1 aligns across 12 bases. CDR1 is SEHNR, CDR2 FQNEAQ, per germline (reference sequence). The CDR3 is 18 amino acids. V lost 7 bases and J lost 2; bases outside the gene matches: 15. The CDR3, as DNA: TGTGCCAGCAATCAACCCCGCGGGGGGACAGGGGGCGCCTACGAGCAGTACTTC. Translating gives CASNQPRGGTGGAYEQYF.